This is a list of T cell receptor beta chains from one sample in a study of cytomegalovirus exposure and HLA in healthy donors. Clones were sequenced by immunoSEQ multiplex PCR, and TCRdb holds only the in-frame ones, with some missing. This table has 160,000 or so clones, approximately 80% appearing once. Sequenced material: PBMCs. All receptors derive from a young man in good health and CMV-seropositive. The conserved cysteine and the conserved F or W are not part of the CDR3 here.

J,V,CDR3
TRBJ2-7,TRBV5-4,ASSLAGEPLREQY
TRBJ1-4,TRBV7-9,ASSLVLTVATNEKLF
TRBJ1-2,TRBV6-6,ASSYIRSNGYT
TRBJ2-7,TRBV28,ASSLTQTSYEQY
TRBJ2-7,TRBV28,ASSFGVGASPFEQY
TRBJ1-4,TRBV2,ASSNLAGGPSEKLF
TRBJ2-3,TRBV28,ASSSGQTADTQY
TRBJ2-1,TRBV5-1,ASSLGGYSYNEQF
TRBJ2-1,TRBV30,AWSLGLAGGYEQF
TRBJ2-7,TRBV14,ASSQLRLYEQY
TRBJ1-1,TRBV7-3,ASSLTANTEAF
TRBJ1-6,TRBV7-6,ASSSGGTDSPLH
TRBJ1-6,TRBV4-2,ASSQESEGASNSPLH
TRBJ1-2,TRBV6-1,ASGRGGYGYT
TRBJ1-1,TRBV6-1,ASTLKGQGNTEAF
TRBJ2-7,TRBV10-3,AISGTASSYEQY
TRBJ1-1,TRBV5-6,ASSLGNRDITEAF
TRBJ2-1,TRBV6-5,ASSYSVSHEQF
TRBJ2-3,TRBV5-1,ASSLSGDWPDTQY
TRBJ1-3,TRBV5-5,ASTSRSGNTIY
TRBJ2-5,TRBV5-4,ASSPGSEKETQY
TRBJ2-3,TRBV6-5,ASSYLPRSGTDTQY
TRBJ2-1,TRBV7-3,ASSLTSGGNNEQF
TRBJ2-5,TRBV2,ASSVGTSGGEETQY
TRBJ2-5,TRBV7-7,ASSQDRGQETQY
TRBJ2-5,TRBV30,AWSETGTQETQY
TRBJ2-7,TRBV28,ASSFKPGQGYEQY
TRBJ1-5,TRBV15,ATSSPGGSNQPQH
TRBJ2-7,TRBV27,ASSYQGHEQY
TRBJ1-2,TRBV15,ATSRGGVGAAKNYGYT
TRBJ2-7,TRBV7-3,ASSSTGSDEQY
TRBJ1-2,TRBV15,ATSSLFTATNYGYT
TRBJ2-7,TRBV7-2,ASSVTGYEQY
TRBJ1-5,TRBV19,AGGQGRNQPQH
TRBJ2-5,TRBV5-8,ASSLGAEETQY
TRBJ1-1,TRBV7-9,ASSPFLNTEAF
TRBJ1-6,TRBV5-3,ARSTGDRENSPLH
TRBJ2-3,TRBV29-1,SVDLGQITDTQY
TRBJ2-7,TRBV2,ASSAPGQGIYEQY
TRBJ2-5,TRBV18,ASSPISGGETQY
TRBJ2-6,TRBV11-1,ASSLRRFGANVLT
TRBJ2-5,TRBV5-5,ASSLALAGGRETQY
TRBJ2-1,TRBV28,ASSLRDREHYNEQF
TRBJ1-1,TRBV30,AWSTKTGYTEAF
TRBJ2-3,TRBV2,ASSLQGGFSTDTQY
TRBJ1-3,TRBV30,AWSVQRGTFGNTIY
TRBJ1-5,TRBV27,ASSGSGGSIRPQH
TRBJ2-7,TRBV7-6,ASSTGSHEQY
TRBJ1-1,TRBV2,ASSELGQGGTEAF
TRBJ2-1,TRBV19,ASSIPLAGGRYNEQF